A single sample is the source of the 14 T cell receptor beta chains below, sequenced in a study of technical replicates of blood from several donors. Repertoires were generated with immunoSEQ multiplex PCR, while TCRdb's copy carries only in-frame clones and drops some. The sample comprises around 83,000 clones, approximately 93% of which are singletons, and 0.2% to 0.3% rests with the top ten. The sequenced sample consisted of T cells isolated from PBMCs. All receptors come from a human donor in good health.

This sequence joins TRBV6-5 and TRBJ2-5; 7 bases match TRBD2. From germline, CDR1 is MNHEY and CDR2 SVGAGI. The CDR3 totals 14 residues. Trimming at V came to 0 bases and at J to 7 bases, leaving 5 bases not matched to a gene. In nucleotides, the CDR3 is TGTGCCAGCAGTTACTCGGGAGGGGTTACGACCCAGTACTTC. Its translation: CASSYSGGVTTQYF.

The V gene is TRBV6-1, the J gene TRBJ2-7; TRBD1 matches 10 bases. Germline V lookup: CDR1 MNHNS, CDR2 SASEGT. The CDR3 covers 14 residues. V lost 5 bases to trimming and J lost 7 bases; unmatched junction nucleotides: 8. The CDR3 DNA follows: TGTGCCAGCAGTCCGGGACAGGGGCTAAAAGAGCAGTACTTC. It yields the protein CASSPGQGLKEQYF.

The chain couples TRBV6-1 to TRBJ1-3; possible D gene TRBD1, 6 bases. Trimming pared 4 bases from V and 2 bases from J, leaving 12 bases between. This CDR3 is built from 15 residues. The germline V gene has CDR1 MNHNS and CDR2 SASEGT. CDR3 loop: CASSAQGTTGNTIYF. The CDR3 DNA is TGTGCCAGCAGTGCACAGGGTACGACTGGAAACACCATATATTTT.

The V gene is TRBV4-1, the J gene TRBJ2-3, with D possibly matching TRBD2 (5 bases). The CDR3 is 17 amino acids. Germline lookup yields CDR1 MGHRA and CDR2 YSYEKL. Deletions cut 1 base from V and 5 bases from J, with 19 bases between. CDR3 sequence reads: CASSQVGLAPAVDTQYF. The CDR3 DNA follows: TGCGCCAGCAGCCAAGTCGGTCTAGCCCCTGCGGTAGATACGCAGTATTTT.

The chain links TRBV5-5 to TRBJ2-7, with 12 bases that match TRBD2. V trimming: 1 base; J trimming: 2 bases; junction bases outside the gene matches: 1. Germline CDR1 is SGHKS and CDR2 is YYEKEE (reference sequence). The CDR3 covers 15 residues. CDR3 sequence (DNA): TGTGCCAGCAGCTTGCGACTAGCGGGAGCCTACGAGCAGTACTTC. Its protein is CASSLRLAGAYEQYF.

This clone appeared once. V usage is TRBV2 and J usage is TRBJ1-5; D remains unclear. The CDR3 totals 12 residues. V was clipped by 4 bases and J by 6 bases, with 7 bases between them. Germline-derived CDR1 and CDR2 are SNHLY and FYNNEI. DNA of the CDR3: TGTGCCAGCAGTGGAGAGGTTCAGCCCCAGCATTTT. Translation gives CASSGEVQPQHF.

The chain couples TRBV9 to TRBJ2-2; 8 bases are a match to TRBD1. The CDR3 sequence is 15 residues long. The trim removed 5 bases at V and 4 bases at J, leaving 7 bases unmatched. CDR1 and CDR2 from the germline V gene are SGDLS and YYNGEE. Here the CDR3 DNA reads TGTGCCAGCAGTGCCAGGGGGCTGGGCACCGGGGAGCTGTTTTTT. Translation: CASSARGLGTGELFF.

This sequence joins TRBV13 and TRBJ2-7; 9 bases line up with TRBD2. The V and J ends lost 0 bases and 3 bases, in that order; junction bases with no gene match: 3. Germline V lookup: CDR1 PRHDT, CDR2 FYEKMQ (reference sequence). The CDR3 loop spans 15 amino acids. The CDR3 protein is CASSLGPTSGYEQYF. The DNA of the CDR3 is TGTGCCAGCAGCTTAGGCCCGACTAGCGGCTACGAGCAGTACTTC.

The CDR3 region has the DNA TGTGCCAGCAGCTTACACAAACAGGGGTTGGGGGAGCAGTACTTC. Translation gives CASSLHKQGLGEQYF. The chain uses TRBV7-9 and TRBJ2-7, with 7 bases aligning to TRBD1. The CDR3 sequence is 15 residues long. V lost 2 bases, J lost 7 bases, and 11 bases stayed unmatched. CDR1 SEHNR and CDR2 FQNEAQ come from the germline V gene (reference sequence).

The chain is built from TRBV29-1 and TRBJ2-7; D may be TRBD1 (6 bases). The germline V gene encodes CDR1 SQVTM and CDR2 ANQGSEA. The V end lost 6 bases, the J end lost 5 bases, and 20 bases lay between the germline ends. This CDR3 comprises 14 residues. CDR3 in DNA: TGCAGCGTAGAGACAGGAATTGGGGTCCACGAGCAGTACTTC. Residues: CSVETGIGVHEQYF.

The chain combines TRBV7-6 with TRBJ1-2; 8 bases agree with TRBD1. The germline CDR1 and CDR2 sequences are SGHVS and FNYEAQ. The CDR3 totals 15 residues. J lost 6 bases, V lost 5 bases, and 11 bases had no gene match. CDR3 sequence (DNA): TGTGCCAGCAGCCCGACAGGGGATCGATTGCATGGCTACACCTTC. Its translation is CASSPTGDRLHGYTF.

The rearrangement joins TRBV6-5 to TRBJ2-7, with D maybe TRBD2 (6 bases). The ends were cut back, 0 bases at V and 5 bases at J, with 8 bases in the middle. This CDR3 is built from 13 residues. Germline CDR1 reads MNHEY; CDR2 reads SVGAGI. The CDR3 DNA reads TGTGCCAGCAGTTACTCGTGGAGGGACGAGCAGTACTTC. Its protein is CASSYSWRDEQYF.

Only one count was recorded for this clone. V is TRBV18 and J is TRBJ2-7; D not resolved. Germline V gives CDR1 KGHSH, CDR2 LQKENI. Trimming shortened V by 3 bases and J by 3 bases, and 6 bases separated the two germline ends. The CDR3 runs 12 residues. CDR3 loop: CASSPDFYEQYF. The CDR3 nucleotides read TGTGCCAGCTCACCTGACTTCTACGAGCAGTACTTC.

This chain links TRBV2 with TRBJ2-1, with TRBD2 as a possible D gene (7 bases). The V end was cut by 9 bases, the J end by 9 bases, with 21 bases between. This CDR3 spans 14 amino acids. From germline, CDR1 is SNHLY and CDR2 FYNNEI. The CDR3 coding sequence is TGTGCCAGGGGGGGGCGGACTAGATCTACTGAGCAGTTCTTC. Its translation: CARGGRTRSTEQFF.